This entry lists 3 T cell receptor beta chains sequenced from one sample in a study of neurological immune-mediated disorders. A single record per CDR3 protein comes from TCRdb applying MiXCR to the 5' RACE reads. The table records around 69,000 distinct CDR3 sequences, less than 5.5% of them present only once. Specimen: PBMCs. All receptors come from a man aged 30 to 39 with multiple sclerosis.

Only a few counts were recorded for this clonotype. A junction end diverges from the germline sequence, so it may reflect a read error. The V call is TRBV6-1, the J call TRBJ1-6; D is uncertain. This CDR3 region has 13 residues. Germline lookup yields CDR1 MNHNS and CDR2 SASEGT. CDR3 bases: TGTGCCAGCAGTGAACAGTATAATTCACCCCTCAACTTT. Protein product: CASSEQYNSPLNF.

This clonotype was observed many times. The chain has TRBV20-1 and TRBJ1-1, with D possibly matching TRBD1 (6 bases). This CDR3 is built from 14 residues. The ends were cut back, 0 bases at V and 6 bases at J, with 14 bases in the middle. From germline, CDR1 is DFQATT and CDR2 SNEGSKA (reference sequence). The CDR3: CSARDEAGAPEAFF. The CDR3, as DNA: TGCAGTGCTAGAGATGAGGCGGGGGCCCCTGAAGCTTTCTTT.

This clonotype was seen repeatedly, ten times or more. The genes are TRBV9 and TRBJ2-6; 7 nucleotides agree with TRBD1. In germline, CDR1 is SGDLS, CDR2 YYNGEE. The CDR3 length is 23 residues. V shed 9 bases, J shed 0 bases, and the junction held 30 bases outside the gene matches. The CDR3 here is CANKVGVGVRDRQFYSGANVLTF. For the CDR3, the DNA is TGTGCCAACAAGGTTGGGGTCGGCGTCCGGGACAGACAATTCTACTCTGGGGCCAACGTCCTGACTTTC.